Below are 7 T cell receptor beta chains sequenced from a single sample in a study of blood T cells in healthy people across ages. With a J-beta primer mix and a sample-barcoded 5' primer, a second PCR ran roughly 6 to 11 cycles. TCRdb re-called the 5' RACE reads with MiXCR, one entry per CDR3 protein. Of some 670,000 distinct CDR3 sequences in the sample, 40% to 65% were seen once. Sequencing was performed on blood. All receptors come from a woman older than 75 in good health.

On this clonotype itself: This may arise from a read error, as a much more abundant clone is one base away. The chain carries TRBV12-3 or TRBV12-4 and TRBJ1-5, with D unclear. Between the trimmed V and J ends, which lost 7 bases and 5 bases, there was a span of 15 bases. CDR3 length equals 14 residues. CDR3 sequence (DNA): TGTGCCAGCAATTTGAACCCGACTTATCAGCCCCAGCATTTT. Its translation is CASNLNPTYQPQHF.

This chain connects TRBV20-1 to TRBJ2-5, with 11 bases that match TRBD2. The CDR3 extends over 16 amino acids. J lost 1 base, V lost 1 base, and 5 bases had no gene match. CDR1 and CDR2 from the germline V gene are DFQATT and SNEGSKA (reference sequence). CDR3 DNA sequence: TGCAGTGCTAGAGCGGGACTAGCGGCGCCCCAAGAGACCCAGTACTTC. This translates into CSARAGLAAPQETQYF.

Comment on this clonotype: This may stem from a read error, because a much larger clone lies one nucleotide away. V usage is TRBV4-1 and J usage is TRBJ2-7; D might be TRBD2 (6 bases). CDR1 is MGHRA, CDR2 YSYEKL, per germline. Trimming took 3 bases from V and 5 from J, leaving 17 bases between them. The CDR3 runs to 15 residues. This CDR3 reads CASSHGRLVGDEQYF. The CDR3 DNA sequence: TGCGCCAGCAGCCATGGCCGACTAGTGGGAGACGAGCAGTACTTC.

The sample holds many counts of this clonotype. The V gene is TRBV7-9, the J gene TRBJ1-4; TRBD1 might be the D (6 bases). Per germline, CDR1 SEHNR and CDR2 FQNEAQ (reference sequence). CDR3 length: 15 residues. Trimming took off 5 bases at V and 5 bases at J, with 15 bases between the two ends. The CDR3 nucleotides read TGTGCCAGCAGCCCGAGGGACAACTTGAATGAAAAACTGTTTTTT. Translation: CASSPRDNLNEKLFF.

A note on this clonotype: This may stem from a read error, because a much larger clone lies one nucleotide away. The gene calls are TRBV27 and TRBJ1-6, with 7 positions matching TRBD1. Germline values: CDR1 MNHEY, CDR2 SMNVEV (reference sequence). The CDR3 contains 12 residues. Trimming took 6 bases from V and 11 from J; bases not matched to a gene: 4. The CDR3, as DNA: TGTGCCAGCAGCGACAGGGATGCACCCCTCCACTTT. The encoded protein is CASSDRDAPLHF.

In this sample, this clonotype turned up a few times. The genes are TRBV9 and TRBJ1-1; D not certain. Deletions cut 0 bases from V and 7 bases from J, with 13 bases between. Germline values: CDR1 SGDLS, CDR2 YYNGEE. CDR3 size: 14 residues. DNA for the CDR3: TGTGCCAGCAGCGTAGCTACGGGCAGCCATGAAGCTTTCTTT. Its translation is CASSVATGSHEAFF.

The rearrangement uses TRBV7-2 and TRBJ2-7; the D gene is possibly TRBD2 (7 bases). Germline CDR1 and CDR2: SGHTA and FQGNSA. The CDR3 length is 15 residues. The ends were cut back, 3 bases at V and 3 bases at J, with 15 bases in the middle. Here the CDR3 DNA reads TGTGCCAGCAGCTTTACGGGGGGCGCCTACTACGAGCAGTACTTC. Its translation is CASSFTGGAYYEQYF.